This T cell receptor (beta chain) came from a study of shared clonotypes between healthy human individuals. As to this clone: The antigen remains undetermined.

Whole-study results and caveats: At large depth, rarefaction still showed sorted-subset sequencing to be incomplete. Clonotype sharing among donors likely depends on sequencing depth. Relative to their counterparts shared across all four donors, non-shared clonotypes exhibited diminished generation probabilities.

The CDR3 is made up of 15 amino acids. Per germline, CDR1 MDHEN and CDR2 SYDVKM. Trimming at V came to 2 bases and at J to 9 bases, leaving 10 bases not matched to a gene. Data came from immunoSEQ multiplex PCR; TCRdb stores just in-frame clones and leaves some out. The data hold 2 million to 2.5 million clones, with 85% to 95% observed a single time. The clonotype comes from a man younger than 35 in good health. Some clones in this sample may be carry-over from other donors' samples. The genes are TRBV28 and TRBJ2-1; 7 bases fit TRBD1. Sequencing used naive CD4+ T cells from PBMCs. Noted subset: CD45RA+ positively selected. The CDR3 nucleotides read TGTGCCAGCAGTTTACCAGGGGGATCGGGTGGTGAGCAGTTCTTC. This codes for CASSLPGGSGGEQFF. Full variable domain (rest looked up from reference TRBV28 and TRBJ2-1): DVKVTQSSRYLVKRTGEKVFLECVQDMDHENMFWYRQDPGLGLRLIYFSYDVKMKEKGDIPEGYSVSREKKERFSLILESASTNQTSMYLCASSLPGGSGGEQFFGPGTRLTVL.